The rows below give T cell receptor beta chains drawn from one sample of a study of T cell responses to AZD1222 COVID-19 vaccine. Data came from immunoSEQ multiplex PCR; TCRdb stores just in-frame clones and leaves some out. The sample includes over 65,000 clones, around 89% of them seen just once. The sequenced sample was peripheral blood, obtained on day 0 of AZD1222 vaccination. These receptor sequences come from an adult in good health. The CDR3 runs from the conserved cysteine through the conserved F or W. Each record gives: D gene, clone size, J gene, V gene, CDR3 DNA, CDR3 protein. D genes are given only for firm matches. Clone size appears in some rows only: once, few, many, or a class for an expanded clone.

>NA|NA|TRBJ1-1|TRBV2
TGTGCCAGCAGTGAAGCGCTACGGACGAACACTGAAGCTTTCTTT
CASSEALRTNTEAFF
>NA|NA|TRBJ1-5|TRBV6-5
TGTGCCAGCAGTTACCTTCCGGATGGCAATCAGCCCCAGCATTTT
CASSYLPDGNQPQHF
>NA|NA|TRBJ1-1|TRBV5-4
TGTGCCAGCAGCTTGGAGTCCACTGAAGCTTTCTTT
CASSLESTEAFF
>NA|NA|TRBJ1-1|TRBV6-6
TGTGCCAGCAGTACCCAGGGAGGGAACACTGAAGCTTTCTTT
CASSTQGGNTEAFF
>TRBD1|NA|TRBJ2-1|TRBV7-9
TGTGCCAGCAGCAAGTCCGGGACAGGGTTGAATGAGCAGTTCTTC
CASSKSGTGLNEQFF
>TRBD1|NA|TRBJ1-1|TRBV28
TGTGCCAGCAGATCAGGGGGCGCGAAGGGTACTGAAGCTTTCTTT
CASRSGGAKGTEAFF
>TRBD1|NA|TRBJ2-2|TRBV5-4
TGTGCCAGCAGCTCCGCAGGGACAGGGAACACCGGGGAGCTGTTTTTT
CASSSAGTGNTGELFF
>NA|NA|TRBJ2-2|TRBV24-1
TGTGCCACCAGTGATTTGCCGAAGGGCACCGGGGAGCTGTTTTTT
CATSDLPKGTGELFF
>TRBD1|NA|TRBJ2-1|TRBV11-2
TGTGCCAGCAGATCCCGGGACAGGGGGATCAATGAGCAGTTCTTC
CASRSRDRGINEQFF
>TRBD1|NA|TRBJ1-5|TRBV14
TGTGCCAGCAGCCTAGGGACAGGGGTCCTTCAGCCCCAGCATTTT
CASSLGTGVLQPQHF
>NA|NA|TRBJ1-6|TRBV5-6
TGTGCCAGCAGCTTGCCCCAGACTAATTCACCCCTCCACTTT
CASSLPQTNSPLHF
>NA|few|TRBJ1-5|TRBV4-2
TGTGCCAGCAGCCAAGGTAGCAATCAGCCCCAGCATTTT
CASSQGSNQPQHF
>NA|NA|TRBJ2-2|TRBV28
TGTGCCAGCACAAATTTGGGGGTCGGGGAGCTGTTTTTT
CASTNLGVGELFF
>NA|NA|TRBJ1-2|TRBV10-3
TGTGCCATCAGTGAGTCCGTCAGAACTAACTATGGCTACACCTTC
CAISESVRTNYGYTF
>NA|NA|TRBJ1-1|TRBV25-1
TGTGCCAGCAGTGAATTGGGGGGGACCTACACTGAAGCTTTCTTT
CASSELGGTYTEAFF
>TRBD2|NA|TRBJ2-3|TRBV3-1/TRBV3-2
TGTGCCAGCAGCCAACTCCTAATGCGGGGGGACACAGATACGCAGTATTTT
CASSQLLMRGDTDTQYF
>TRBD1|NA|TRBJ1-5|TRBV30
TGTGCCTGGAGTGGGACAGGTCCCAATCAGCCCCAGCATTTT
CAWSGTGPNQPQHF
>TRBD1|NA|TRBJ2-2|TRBV9
TGTGCCAGCAGCGTGGGGACAGGGAACACCGGGGAGCTGTTTTTT
CASSVGTGNTGELFF
>TRBD1|NA|TRBJ2-1|TRBV12-3/TRBV12-4
TGTGCCAGCAGTTCCGGACAGGTGAATGAGCAGTTCTTC
CASSSGQVNEQFF
>NA|NA|TRBJ1-1|TRBV27
TGTGCCAGCAGTGCCTCAGGGGCCCCGTCGGGAGCTTTCTTT
CASSASGAPSGAFF
>NA|NA|TRBJ1-4|TRBV24-1
TGTGCCACCAGTGATGCGACCGTAAAAAATGAAAAACTGTTTTTT
CATSDATVKNEKLFF
>NA|NA|TRBJ1-3|TRBV12-3/TRBV12-4
TGTGCCAGCAGCCCGGACTCTGGAAACACCATATATTTT
CASSPDSGNTIYF